These 7 T cell receptor beta chains originate from one sample sequenced in a study of T cell repertoires in cytomegalovirus infection. One entry per CDR3 protein results from TCRdb running MiXCR on the reads. The table shows fewer than 150,000 distinct CDR3 sequences, with over 30% occurring only once. These TCRs are of unknown antigen specificity. Here the sequenced sample was CD8+ T cells from cultured PBMCs, taken from culture after CMV antigen stimulation. These receptors all come from a human donor in good health (CMV status not recorded). Some clones in this sample may be carry-over from other donors' samples.

This clonotype showed up just once. This rearrangement joins TRBV6-8 to TRBJ2-4; TRBD1 might be the D (5 bases). The CDR3 extends over 17 amino acids. Trimming removed 0 bases at V and 7 bases at J, with 19 bases between. Germline values: CDR1 MNHGY, CDR2 SAAAGT. CDR3 region: CASSYSGRAVFRNIQYF. CDR3 in DNA: TGTGCCAGCAGTTACTCGGGCAGGGCGGTTTTTCGGAACATTCAGTACTTC.

V gene TRBV27 combines with J gene TRBJ2-1, with D hard to call. V gave up 3 bases and J gave up 9 bases, with 9 bases separating them. The CDR3 has 12 residues. Germline CDR1 is MNHEY and CDR2 is SMNVEV (reference sequence). In DNA, the CDR3 is TGTGCCAGCAGTTTGCCCCCAGGTGAGCAGTTCTTC. Protein: CASSLPPGEQFF.

This clonotype was detected only a few times. This chain joins TRBV5-6 and TRBJ2-3, with D perhaps given as TRBD1 or TRBD2 (5 bases each). V shed 4 bases and J shed 2 bases, with 17 bases lying between them. In germline, CDR1 is SGHDT, CDR2 YYEEEE. The CDR3 loop spans 16 amino acids. This chain's CDR3 is CASSAPGTEVTDTQYF. The CDR3 region has the DNA TGTGCCAGCAGCGCCCCCGGGACGGAGGTCACAGATACGCAGTATTTT. Full variable domain (remainder filled in from reference TRBV5-6 and TRBJ2-3): DAGVTQSPTHLIKTRGQQVTLRCSPKSGHDTVSWYQQALGQGPQFIFQYYEEEERQRGNFPDRFSGHQFPNYSSELNVNALLLGDSALYLCASSAPGTEVTDTQYFGPGTRLTVL.

This chain uses TRBV5-6 with TRBJ1-5; the D is unclear. The CDR3 consists of 18 residues. Between the trimmed V and J ends, which lost 2 bases and 0 bases, there was a span of 18 bases. Germline lookup yields CDR1 SGHDT and CDR2 YYEEEE. CDR3 bases: TGTGCCAGCAGCTTCGACGGGATGCGAATGTATAGCAATCAGCCCCAGCATTTT. Translated, it gives CASSFDGMRMYSNQPQHF.

The rearrangement uses TRBV5-4 and TRBJ1-3, with 8 bases aligning to TRBD1. The germline gives CDR1 SGHNT, CDR2 YYREEE (reference sequence). With 4 bases clipped from V and 2 bases from J, the junction kept 5 bases outside the gene matches. The CDR3 totals 15 residues. The CDR3 protein is CASSSDRGTGNTIYF. The CDR3 nucleotides read TGTGCCAGCAGCAGCGACAGGGGTACTGGAAACACCATATATTTT.

This clonotype was seen a few times. The chain links TRBV7-2 to TRBJ2-7; tentatively, D is TRBD2 (6 bases). The V end was cut by 4 bases, the J end by 4 bases, with 14 bases between. Germline CDR1 and CDR2: SGHTA and FQGNSA. This CDR3 has 14 amino acids. CDR3 DNA: TGTGCCAGCAGCTCCCCCGGGACTGATTACGAGCAGTACTTC. Translated: CASSSPGTDYEQYF.

J is TRBJ2-5 and V is TRBV28; maybe TRBD1 (5 bases). The CDR3 length is 12 residues. V was pared by 7 bases and J by 5 bases, with 11 bases between. Per germline, CDR1 MDHEN and CDR2 SYDVKM. In nucleotides, the CDR3 is TGTGCCAGCAAGAAGGCAGGGGAGACCCAGTACTTC. Amino acids: CASKKAGETQYF.